This T cell receptor beta chain was captured in a study of OX40 agonist ivuxolimab in advanced cancers. Study-wide results and limits: At doses 0.1 to 3.0 mg/kg, CD4+ and CD8+ clones expanded. More expanded clones were seen, on average, in CD8+ T cells than in CD4+.

Details on this clone: The antigen remains undetermined.

Assay: immunoSEQ multiplex PCR; the TCRdb copy retains only in-frame clones and omits some. The table lists tens of thousands of clones, 87% of them singletons. Germline CDR1 SGHAT, CDR2 FQNNGV. The V and J ends lost 1 base and 6 bases, in that order; junction bases with no gene match: 13. CDR3 length: 17 residues. The sequence was obtained from an adult with an advanced solid tumor such as melanoma, head and neck, liver or kidney cancer. The V gene is TRBV11-2, the J gene TRBJ1-1; 8 nucleotides agree with TRBD1. The source material was CD4+ or CD8+ T cells sorted from blood, sampled in a trial of the OX40 agonist ivuxolimab. CDR3 nucleotide sequence: TGTGCCAGCAGCTTAGTCGGCAGGGGGCGGATGGGCGCTGAAGCTTTCTTT. Translating gives CASSLVGRGRMGAEAFF.